Listed below are T cell receptor beta chains from one sample, sequenced in a study of Graves' ophthalmopathy and Graves' hyperthyroidism. TCRdb re-derived calls from the multiplex PCR reads in MiXCR, one entry per CDR3 protein. Among 1 million to 1.3 million distinct CDR3 sequences listed, 36% were seen once. The sample was peripheral blood or thyroid tissue (not recorded which). The source of these receptors is an adult man with Graves' hyperthyroidism. The CDR3 runs from the conserved cysteine through the conserved F or W. A D gene is named only where the DNA matches it firmly. A clone size is listed for some rows: how often the clone was seen (once, few, many), or a class if it is expanded.

>TRBJ2-2|TRBV2|-|-
CASSPRAANTEASF
TGTGCCAGCAGTCCCCGGGCAGCGAACACTGAAGCTTCCTTT
>TRBJ2-7|TRBV5-1|-|-
CASSLGQGEMSYEQYF
TGCGCCAGCAGCTTGGGTCAAGGGGAGATGTCCTACGAGCAGTACTTC
>TRBJ2-7|TRBV5-1|-|-
CASSTRPGWEQYF
TGCGCCAGCAGCACCCGGCCGGGTTGGGAGCAGTACTTC
>TRBJ1-1|TRBV5-1|few|-
CASSMALGTEAFF
TGCGCCAGCAGCATGGCACTCGGCACTGAAGCTTTCTTT
>TRBJ1-6|TRBV25-1|-|-
CAWSAGTENSPLHF
TGTGCCTGGAGTGCTGGGACTGAGAATTCACCCCTCCACTTT
>TRBJ1-2|TRBV7-9|-|-
CASRRPFGYTF
TGTGCCAGCAGGAGACCGTTCGGCTACACCTTC
>TRBJ1-5|TRBV7-2|-|-
CASSEQASSGSETQHF
TGTGCCAGCAGCGAACAAGCGTCCAGCGGGAGCGAGACCCAGCATTTT
>TRBJ2-5|TRBV2|-|TRBD2
CASSLAPSGTGETQYF
TGTGCCAGCAGCTTAGCCCCTAGCGGGACCGGGGAGACCCAGTACTTC
>TRBJ2-7|TRBV2|many|TRBD2
CASSEAREGSPPF
TGTGCCAGCAGTGAAGCGCGGGAGGGGTCTCCACCATTC
>TRBJ2-7|TRBV6-5|many|TRBD1
CASSNDRGREQYF
TGTGCCAGCAGTAATGACAGGGGGCGCGAGCAGTACTTC
>TRBJ2-5|TRBV7-9|-|-
CASSFGLLQETQYF
TGCGCCAGCAGCTTTGGTCTCCTACAAGAGACCCAGTACTTC
>TRBJ2-1|TRBV6-5|-|-
CASNRVNQQFF
TGTGCCAGCAACAGGGTAAATCAGCAGTTCTTC
>TRBJ2-7|TRBV7-2|-|-
CASSLRAREDKQYF
TGTGCCAGCAGCTTAAGGGCCCGCGAGGATAAGCAGTACTTC
>TRBJ1-2|TRBV7-8|many|-
CASSSTDLFYGYTF
TGTGCCAGCAGCTCGACTGATTTATTCTATGGCTACACCTTC
>TRBJ1-5|TRBV20-1|many|TRBD1
CSAPSTGQEPQHF
TGCAGTGCACCCTCGACAGGGCAGGAGCCCCAGCATTTT
>TRBJ2-3|TRBV2|-|-
CASRQTSGTRGADTQYF
TGTGCCAGCAGACAAACCTCCGGGACACGGGGTGCAGATACGCAGTATTTT
>TRBJ1-5|TRBV20-1|-|TRBD1
CSAVQGGNQPQHF
TGCAGTGCTGTACAGGGGGGCAATCAGCCCCAGCATTTT
>TRBJ2-5|TRBV13|-|TRBD1
CASSFGGQGPGAQYF
TGTGCCAGCAGCTTCGGGGGACAGGGACCAGGGGCCCAGTACTTC
>TRBJ1-1|TRBV3-1|-|TRBD1
CASSHEGQANTEAFF
TGTGCCAGCAGCCACGAGGGACAGGCGAACACTGAAGCTTTCTTT
>TRBJ2-7|TRBV29-1|-|-
CSASSPGHSLREQYF
TGCAGCGCCAGCAGCCCGGGGCACAGTCTGAGGGAGCAGTACTTC
>TRBJ2-5|TRBV7-6|-|TRBD1
CASSRQGWAQETQYF
TGTGCCAGCAGCAGACAGGGATGGGCACAAGAGACCCAGTACTTC
>TRBJ1-1|TRBV15|many|TRBD1
CATSSVGQGTEAFF
TGTGCCACCAGCAGTGTCGGACAGGGAACTGAAGCTTTCTTT
>TRBJ1-6|TRBV5-5|few|-
CASSIYGAENSPLHF
TGTGCCAGCAGCATATATGGGGCCGAAAATTCACCCCTCCACTTT
>TRBJ2-7|TRBV29-1|-|TRBD1
CSVAEGQGDYEQYF
TGCAGCGTTGCCGAGGGACAGGGTGACTACGAGCAGTACTTC
>TRBJ2-7|TRBV7-2|-|-
CASSFVRGIRYEQYF
TGTGCCAGCAGTTTTGTTAGGGGAATCCGGTACGAGCAGTACTTC
>TRBJ2-5|TRBV9|many|-
CASSPRDSEETQYF
TGTGCCAGCAGCCCCCGGGATAGCGAGGAGACCCAGTACTTC
>TRBJ1-4|TRBV9|many|-
CASSPRRSTNEKLFF
TGTGCCAGCAGCCCCCGCAGGTCAACTAATGAAAAACTGTTTTTT
>TRBJ1-2|TRBV7-2|-|TRBD1
CASSKDRGIYGYTF
TGTGCCAGCAGTAAGGACAGGGGGATCTATGGCTACACCTTC
>TRBJ2-7|TRBV7-2|-|-
CASSNLDRNYEQYF
TGTGCCAGCAGCAATCTAGACAGAAACTACGAGCAGTACTTC
>TRBJ1-6|TRBV19|-|-
CASSVVGTDHNSPLHF
TGTGCCAGTAGTGTCGTCGGGACGGACCATAATTCACCCCTCCACTTT
>TRBJ2-5|TRBV18|-|TRBD1
CASSPNQGEETQYF
TGTGCCAGCTCACCGAATCAGGGGGAAGAGACCCAGTACTTC
>TRBJ1-2|TRBV4-1|-|TRBD1
CASSQSTGGYGYTF
TGCGCCAGCAGCCAGTCTACAGGGGGCTATGGCTACACCTTC
>TRBJ2-7|TRBV20-1|few|-
CSASYRWGPSSYEQYF
TGCAGTGCTTCATACCGTTGGGGACCGAGCTCCTACGAGCAGTACTTC
>TRBJ2-7|TRBV7-2|-|TRBD2
CARDHAGGVYEQYF
TGTGCTAGAGACCACGCCGGGGGGGTATACGAGCAGTACTTC
>TRBJ1-2|TRBV14|-|-
CASSQGQSKGGYTF
TGTGCCAGCAGCCAAGGGCAGTCCAAGGGCGGCTACACCTTC
>TRBJ2-7|TRBV7-8|-|-
CASTRNSRAGEQYF
TGTGCCAGCACCCGAAACAGCAGGGCGGGGGAGCAGTACTTC
>TRBJ2-2|TRBV7-3|many|-
CASSLAIVTGELFF
TGTGCCAGCAGCTTAGCGATTGTTACCGGGGAGCTGTTTTTT
>TRBJ1-1|TRBV29-1|many|-
CSGSDTEAFF
TGCAGCGGTTCCGACACTGAAGCTTTCTTT
>TRBJ1-5|TRBV6-2/TRBV6-3|-|-
CASSKTGMYQPQHF
TGTGCCAGCAGTAAAACAGGGATGTATCAGCCCCAGCATTTT
>TRBJ1-6|TRBV20-1|-|TRBD1
CSAADAGQGLSPLHF
TGCAGTGCTGCGGACGCTGGACAGGGACTTTCACCCCTCCACTTT
>TRBJ1-1|TRBV29-1|-|TRBD1
CSARQGERATEAFF
TGCAGCGCCCGACAGGGGGAACGGGCCACTGAAGCTTTCTTT
>TRBJ2-5|TRBV4-1|many|TRBD1
CASSPWDRTQETQYF
TGCGCCAGCAGCCCTTGGGACAGGACCCAAGAGACCCAGTACTTC
>TRBJ1-2|TRBV20-1|-|-
CSAQHGAGYTF
TGCAGTGCCCAGCATGGGGCGGGGTACACCTTC
>TRBJ1-5|TRBV6-5|-|-
CASREGVVSNQPQHF
TGTGCCAGCAGAGAGGGGGTGGTGAGCAATCAGCCCCAGCATTTT
>TRBJ1-4|TRBV10-2|-|-
CASSEERGRGEKLFF
TGCGCCAGCAGTGAGGAGAGGGGCCGTGGTGAAAAACTGTTTTTT
>TRBJ2-7|TRBV24-1|many|TRBD1
CATSDVGQGHEQYF
TGTGCCACCAGTGATGTGGGACAGGGTCACGAGCAGTACTTC
>TRBJ2-7|TRBV15|many|TRBD1
CATSRTRQGLALGQYF
TGTGCCACCAGCAGAACCAGACAGGGCCTCGCTCTAGGGCAGTACTTC
>TRBJ2-7|TRBV4-3|many|-
CASSQDPYTYEQYF
TGCGCCAGCAGCCAAGACCCGTACACCTACGAGCAGTACTTC
>TRBJ2-5|TRBV13|many|TRBD1
CASSWDRGETQYF
TGTGCCAGCAGCTGGGACAGGGGAGAGACCCAGTACTTC
>TRBJ1-5|TRBV6-6|many|-
CASSYSGDSNQPQHF
TGTGCCAGCAGTTACTCAGGCGATAGCAATCAGCCCCAGCATTTT
>TRBJ1-1|TRBV2|-|TRBD1
CASHSGTGTEAFF
TGTGCCAGCCACTCAGGGACAGGCACTGAAGCTTTCTTT